This TCR beta chain originates from a study of early stage breast cancer tumors. Looking at the study overall: Of around 15 invasive breast tumors, about a dozen were hormone receptor-positive, HER2-negative.

Assay used: immunoSEQ multiplex PCR; TCRdb lists only in-frame clones, some missing. The table has 60,000 to 75,000 clones, approximately 80% seen once. General study results and limits: Most shared enriched TCRB sequences were commonly generated ones. Comparing each tissue with blood distinguished tumor from normal in most of the 16 patients. Compared with adjacent normal breast tissue, tumors showed 2 to 3-fold greater T cell density and higher clonality.

A single count supports this clone. Its antigen is not identified. Sequencing was performed on blood. This TCR was sampled from a person in their forties with breast cancer.

The CDR3 coding sequence is TGCAGTGCCGACAGGGACACTGAAGCTTTCTTT. It yields the protein CSADRDTEAFF. V and J are TRBV20-1 and TRBJ1-1; the match to TRBD1 covers 7 bases. Trimming removed 6 bases from V and 3 bases from J; junction bases left unmatched: 1. CDR1 and CDR2 from the germline V gene are DFQATT and SNEGSKA (reference sequence). The CDR3 runs 11 residues.